This T cell receptor (beta chain) was recorded in a study of shared clonotypes between healthy human individuals. Whole-study findings and limits: Against clonotypes common to all four donors, non-shared ones had lower generation probabilities.

The length of the CDR3 is 13 residues. Germline V gene data show CDR1 as SQVTM and CDR2 as ANQGSEA. V gave up 2 bases and J gave up 7 bases, with 14 bases separating them. The table came from immunoSEQ multiplex PCR; TCRdb's copy has only in-frame clones and leaves some out. The sample holds 1,400,000 or so clones; about 98.5% are singletons and the top ten take roughly 0.36%. Each donor was a Caucasian adult residing in Nashville, Tennessee. In the CD4+ fraction, cells were divided into CD45RA+ naive and CD45RA-negative memory subsets. A remark on this clone: The antigen is unknown.

This receptor was identified in a man in his thirties or forties in good health. The chain has TRBV29-1 and TRBJ1-2, with TRBD1 as a possible D gene (5 bases). The specimen was naive CD4+ T cells sorted from blood. Subset meaning: CD45RA+ positively selected. The CDR3 coding sequence is TGCAGCGTTGAACTGACAGTTGGGGCTGGCTACACCTTC. It specifies CSVELTVGAGYTF.